This entry concerns a single T cell receptor beta chain. Its antigen is not known. The data originate from a study of cytomegalovirus exposure and HLA in healthy donors. Germline V gene lookup returns CDR1 WNHNN and CDR2 SYGVQD (reference sequence). The J segment lost 2 bases and the V segment lost 4 bases, leaving 5 bases of the junction unmatched. This CDR3 is 15 amino acids long. The study ran its PCR with 60 Vbeta and 13 Jbeta primers. Produced via immunoSEQ multiplex PCR; TCRdb's table is partial and in-frame only. In the table there are roughly 89,000 clones, about four fifths of which are singletons. Study results and limitations: Data from an earlier analysis indicated that most TCR beta V segments were productive either about 90% or about 30% of the time. The authors listed around 150 TCR beta chains as cytomegalovirus-associated.

This sequence was found in a woman in her 30s in good health and CMV-seronegative. This chain uses TRBV10-1 with TRBJ2-3; 8 bases align to TRBD2. The sample comprised PBMCs. This CDR3 is CASSGLAGNTDTQYF. The DNA of the CDR3 is TGCGCCAGCAGTGGGCTAGCGGGCAACACAGATACGCAGTATTTT.